This TCR beta chain came from a study of identical twins. Study-level results: There were fewer insertions in abundant cord blood beta clonotypes, but memory repertoires showed no such pattern.

No donor was unhealthy or non-Caucasian. As for this clonotype: The target antigen is unknown.

Germline V gene lookup returns CDR1 ENHRY and CDR2 SYGVKD. This CDR3 region has 14 residues. After removal of 6 bases from V and 3 bases from J, the junction contained 5 bases not matched to a gene. MiXCR was run by TCRdb on the 5' RACE reads, yielding one entry per CDR3 protein. The table lists around 490,000 distinct CDR3 sequences, roughly an eighth of them singletons. The same sample was also used in a study of yellow fever vaccine responses in identical twins. As reported in that work: The authors reported partly convergent, partly personalized vaccine responses in identical twins.

The rearrangement uses TRBV10-3 and TRBJ1-5; TRBD1 matches at 7 bases. The receptor's source is a woman between 18 and 29 years old in good health. The sample consisted of CD4+ T cells sorted from blood. The CDR3: CAISAGQTNQPQHF. CDR3 sequence (DNA): TGTGCCATCAGCGCGGGACAGACCAATCAGCCCCAGCATTTT.